Listed here are 14 T cell receptor beta chains from one sample, sequenced in a study of cytomegalovirus exposure and HLA in healthy donors. The PCR ran on 60 Vbeta and 13 Jbeta primers. Here immunoSEQ multiplex PCR was the method, and the copy in TCRdb shows in-frame clones only, minus some. The sample contains about 140,000 clones, around 63% of which appear only once. The source material was PBMCs. Every receptor here comes from a human donor in good health.

The chain recombines TRBV27 with TRBJ1-3; D is undetermined. The CDR3 spans 15 residues. CDR1 is MNHEY and CDR2 is SMNVEV in the germline V gene (reference sequence). Trimming stripped 5 bases from V and 3 bases from J, with 14 bases between. The CDR3, as DNA: TGTGCCAGCAGTCTCGGACGGGGAATTGGAAACACCATATATTTT. This codes for CASSLGRGIGNTIYF.

J is TRBJ2-3 and V is TRBV6-5; weak D call: TRBD1 (6 bases). Germline assignment: CDR1 MNHEY and CDR2 SVGAGI. CDR3 size: 11 residues. The ends were cut back, 8 bases at V and 6 bases at J, with 9 bases in the middle. The CDR3 nucleotides are TGTGCCAGCGGCAGGGGCGATACGCAGTATTTT. This sequence encodes CASGRGDTQYF.

This chain joins TRBV7-9 and TRBJ2-3, with no clear D. The CDR3 has 16 amino acids. CDR1 and CDR2 from the germline V gene are SEHNR and FQNEAQ (reference sequence). The germline V and J ends were trimmed by 2 bases and 4 bases, with 16 bases remaining between them. CDR3 DNA: TGTGCCAGCAGCTTATCGGTAGTGGTGCGCCCAGATACGCAGTATTTT. Translation gives CASSLSVVVRPDTQYF.

The chain has TRBV27 and TRBJ1-4, with D possibly being TRBD1 (6 bases). This CDR3 has 15 amino acids. V dropped 6 bases and J dropped 6 bases, with 17 bases sitting between them. CDR1 is MNHEY, CDR2 SMNVEV, per germline (reference sequence). As DNA, the CDR3 is TGTGCCAGCAGCCAACAGGGTAATTGGGATGAAAAACTGTTTTTT. Encoded protein: CASSQQGNWDEKLFF.

The chain recombines TRBV13 with TRBJ2-7, with TRBD1 matching over 10 bases. The V gene end was trimmed by 5 bases and the J gene end by 3 bases; junction bases not matched to a gene: 13. CDR3 length equals 17 residues. In germline, CDR1 is PRHDT, CDR2 FYEKMQ (reference sequence). CDR3 DNA: TGTGCCAGCAGCCACTACCCCACGGACAGGGGGGGCTACGAGCAGTACTTC. Protein sequence: CASSHYPTDRGGYEQYF.

The rearrangement uses TRBV5-4 and TRBJ2-1; tentatively, D is TRBD2 (5 bases). This CDR3 has 17 amino acids. Germline V gives CDR1 SGHNT, CDR2 YYREEE (reference sequence). V lost 7 bases, J lost 0 bases, and 20 bases lay in between. CDR3 coding DNA: TGTGCCAGCGAGCCCAGCGGACTCCCAAGCTCCTACAATGAGCAGTTCTTC. Protein sequence: CASEPSGLPSSYNEQFF. Based on the CDR3 plus reference TRBV5-4 and TRBJ2-1, the full variable domain is ETGVTQSPTHLIKTRGQQVTLRCSSQSGHNTVSWYQQALGQGPQFIFQYYREEENGRGNFPPRFSGLQFPNYSSELNVNALELDDSALYLCASEPSGLPSSYNEQFFGPGTRLTVL.

This chain joins TRBV9 and TRBJ2-5; no firm D call. The CDR3 is 15 residues long. The V end lost 1 base, the J end lost 5 bases, and 15 bases lay between the germline ends. Germline V gene lookup returns CDR1 SGDLS and CDR2 YYNGEE. Here the CDR3 reads CASSVSLSLSETQYF. The CDR3 DNA follows: TGTGCCAGCAGCGTATCCTTGTCTCTGAGCGAGACCCAGTACTTC.

The chain is built from TRBV19 and TRBJ2-7, with a tentative D call TRBD1 (5 bases). The germline V and J ends were trimmed by 6 bases and 7 bases, with 13 bases remaining between them. This CDR3 contains 12 residues. Germline-derived CDR1 and CDR2 are LNHDA and SQIVND (reference sequence). In DNA, the CDR3 is TGTGCCAGTAGCCTGGCAGGGCGAGAGCAGTACTTC. Protein product: CASSLAGREQYF.

This clone showed up just once. As DNA, the CDR3 is TGTGCCAGCTCACTCGAGACAGGGACTGGAAACACCATATATTTT. Its translation is CASSLETGTGNTIYF. The chain carries TRBV18 and TRBJ1-3, with TRBD1 identical over 7 bases. V gave up 4 bases and J gave up 2 bases; unmatched junction bases: 5. Per the germline V gene, CDR1 is KGHSH and CDR2 is LQKENI. The CDR3 covers 15 residues.

The CDR3 coding sequence is TGTGCCATCTCCATTGGGGGACAGGGGGAGGGCGAGCAGTACTTC. Translated, it gives CAISIGGQGEGEQYF. The chain combines TRBV10-3 with TRBJ2-7; 11 bases fit TRBD1. The CDR3 is 15 residues long. Germline V CDR1 and CDR2: ENHRY, SYGVKD. V lost 8 bases to trimming and J lost 6 bases; unmatched junction nucleotides: 12.

V and J are TRBV6-5 and TRBJ2-7; TRBD2 agrees at 8 bases. Unmatched junction bases numbered 7, after V lost 5 bases and J lost 7 bases. This CDR3 has 13 amino acids. Per the germline V gene, CDR1 is MNHEY and CDR2 is SVGAGI. The CDR3 loop is CASSRGGAWEQYF. Here the CDR3 DNA reads TGTGCCAGCAGTCGGGGGGGGGCCTGGGAGCAGTACTTC.

This chain links TRBV4-2 with TRBJ1-3; maybe TRBD1 (6 bases). V dropped 0 bases and J dropped 4 bases, with 10 bases sitting between them. Germline V gives CDR1 LGHNA, CDR2 YNFKEQ. This CDR3 contains 15 residues. CDR3 coding DNA: TGTGCCAGCAGCCAAGAAGGGGGATCGGGAAACACCATATATTTT. The encoded protein is CASSQEGGSGNTIYF.

This clone was seen ten or more times. The chain uses TRBV10-2 and TRBJ2-1, with 8 bases that match TRBD2. V was pared by 6 bases and J by 7 bases, with 8 bases of the junction left unmatched. This CDR3 region has 14 residues. CDR1 and CDR2 from the germline V gene are WSHSY and SAAADI. CDR3 protein: CASSTSGSGNEQFF. The DNA of the CDR3 is TGCGCCAGCAGCACGAGCGGGAGTGGAAATGAGCAGTTCTTC.

The chain combines TRBV2 with TRBJ2-1; D not resolved. CDR3 size: 13 residues. Trimming pared 8 bases from V and 8 bases from J, leaving 16 bases between. Germline V lookup: CDR1 SNHLY, CDR2 FYNNEI. In DNA form, the CDR3 reads TGTGCCAGCGGAGACTTTTCCCTTTATGAGCAGTTCTTC. It encodes CASGDFSLYEQFF.